The entry that follows covers one TCR beta chain sequence. Its target is unknown. Possible read error: a much larger clone is one base away. Amplified material comprised TCR beta CDR3 regions derived from RNA transcripts. The first round was an RT-PCR with HTBI primers, and the second round was a multiplex PCR. From the multiplex PCR reads, TCRdb called clonotypes with MiXCR, one entry per CDR3 protein. The sample has about 640,000 distinct CDR3 sequences; about two fifths are singletons. These data originate in a study of Graves' ophthalmopathy and Graves' hyperthyroidism. Study findings and constraints: Ophthalmopathy could be told apart from stable hyperthyroidism by a 13-signature model (about 89% sensitivity, approximately 81% specificity). Among thyroid clonotypes expanded above 0.001 frequency, most also appeared in blood.

The receptor was derived from an adult man with Graves' ophthalmopathy. The sequenced sample was peripheral blood.

The DNA for the CDR3 is TGTGCCAGCAGCTCCGGCGTGACAGGGGTTCTGAAGACCCAGTACTTC. Translating gives CASSSGVTGVLKTQYF. The chain links TRBV7-8 to TRBJ2-5, with 8 positions matching TRBD1. The CDR3 spans 16 residues. V was pared by 4 bases and J by 6 bases, with 13 bases of the junction left unmatched. The germline gives CDR1 SGHVS, CDR2 FQNEAQ.